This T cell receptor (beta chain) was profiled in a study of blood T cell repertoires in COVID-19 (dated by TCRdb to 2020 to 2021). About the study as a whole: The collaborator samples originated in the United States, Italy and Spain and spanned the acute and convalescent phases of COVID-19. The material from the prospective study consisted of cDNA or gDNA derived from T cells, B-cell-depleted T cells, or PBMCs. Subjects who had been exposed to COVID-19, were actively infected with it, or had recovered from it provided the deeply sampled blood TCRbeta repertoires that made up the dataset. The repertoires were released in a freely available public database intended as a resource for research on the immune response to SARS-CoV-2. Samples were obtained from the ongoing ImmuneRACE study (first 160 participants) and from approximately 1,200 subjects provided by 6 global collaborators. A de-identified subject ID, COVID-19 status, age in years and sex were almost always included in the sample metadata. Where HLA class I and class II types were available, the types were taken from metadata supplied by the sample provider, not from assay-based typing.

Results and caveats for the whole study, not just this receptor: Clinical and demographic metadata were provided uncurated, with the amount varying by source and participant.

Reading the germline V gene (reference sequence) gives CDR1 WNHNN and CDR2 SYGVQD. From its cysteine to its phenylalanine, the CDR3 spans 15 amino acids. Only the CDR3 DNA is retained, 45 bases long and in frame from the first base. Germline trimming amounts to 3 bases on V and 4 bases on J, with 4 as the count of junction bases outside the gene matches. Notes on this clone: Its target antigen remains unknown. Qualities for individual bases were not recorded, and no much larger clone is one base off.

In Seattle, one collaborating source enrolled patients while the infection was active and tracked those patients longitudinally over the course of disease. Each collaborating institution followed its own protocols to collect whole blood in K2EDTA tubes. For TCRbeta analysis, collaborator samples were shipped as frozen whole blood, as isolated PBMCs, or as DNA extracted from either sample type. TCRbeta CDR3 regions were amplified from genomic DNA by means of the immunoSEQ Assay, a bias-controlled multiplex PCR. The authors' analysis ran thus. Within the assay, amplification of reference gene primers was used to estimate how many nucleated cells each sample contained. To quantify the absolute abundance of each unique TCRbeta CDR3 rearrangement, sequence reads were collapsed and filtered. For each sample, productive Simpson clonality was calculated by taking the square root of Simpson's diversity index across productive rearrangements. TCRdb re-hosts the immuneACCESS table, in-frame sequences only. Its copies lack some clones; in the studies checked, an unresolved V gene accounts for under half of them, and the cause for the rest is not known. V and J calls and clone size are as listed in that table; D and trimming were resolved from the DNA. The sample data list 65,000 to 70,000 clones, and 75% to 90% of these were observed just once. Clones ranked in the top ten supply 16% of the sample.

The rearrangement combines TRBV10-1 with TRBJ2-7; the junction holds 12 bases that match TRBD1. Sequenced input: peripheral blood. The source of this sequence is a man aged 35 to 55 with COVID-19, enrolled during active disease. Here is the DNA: TGCGCCAGCAGTGACGGGACAGGGGGCTTTTACGAGCAGTACTTC. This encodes CASSDGTGGFYEQYF.